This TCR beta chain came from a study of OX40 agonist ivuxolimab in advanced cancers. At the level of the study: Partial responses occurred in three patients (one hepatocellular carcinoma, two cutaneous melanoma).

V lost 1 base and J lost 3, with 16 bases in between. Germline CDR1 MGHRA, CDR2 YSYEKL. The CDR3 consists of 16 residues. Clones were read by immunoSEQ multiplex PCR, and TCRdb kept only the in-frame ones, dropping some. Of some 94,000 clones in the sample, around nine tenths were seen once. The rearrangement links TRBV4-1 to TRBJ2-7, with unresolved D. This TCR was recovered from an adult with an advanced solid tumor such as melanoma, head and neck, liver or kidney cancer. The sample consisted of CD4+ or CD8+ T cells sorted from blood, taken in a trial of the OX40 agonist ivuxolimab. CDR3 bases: TGCGCCAGCAGCCAAGTCTCAGGCGGTGACTTCTACGAGCAGTACTTC. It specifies CASSQVSGGDFYEQYF.